This T cell receptor beta chain came from a study of blood T cell repertoires in COVID-19. Study summary: The samples span acute and convalescent COVID-19 from the United States, Italy and Spain. The analysed material was cDNA or gDNA that came from T cells, B-cell-depleted T cells, or PBMCs.

Germline V gene data show CDR1 as ENHRY and CDR2 as SYGVKD. V shed 2 bases and J 4 bases; nucleotides not matched to a gene: 4. The CDR3 totals 15 residues. Profiled with immunoSEQ multiplex PCR; TCRdb holds only in-frame clones, not every one. The table records about 35,000 clones, over 70% of them present only once. The origin of this receptor is a human donor in a cohort sampled during active COVID-19. The rearrangement links TRBV10-3 to TRBJ2-1, with TRBD2 matching over 8 bases. Sequences were obtained from peripheral blood. The CDR3 region has the DNA TGTGCCATCAGTGAGCGGGAGGGAGTATACAATGAGCAGTTCTTC. Amino acid sequence: CAISEREGVYNEQFF.